This T cell receptor beta chain stems from a study of identical twins. Regarding the study as a whole: Insertions ran lower in abundant cord blood beta clonotypes, though not in memory repertoires. Zero-insertion findings could be partly confounded by invariant cells (MAIT and iNKT cells). For monozygotic twins, models underestimated out-of-frame TCR alpha sharing.

J lost 14 bases, V lost 5 bases, and 2 bases had no gene match. The CDR3 sequence is 11 residues long. Of note for this clonotype: Its cognate antigen is unknown.

Template switching (which added a universal primer site) was used, and cDNA carried unique molecular identifiers. TCRdb re-called the 5' RACE reads with MiXCR, one entry per CDR3 protein. Of 300,000 to 400,000 distinct CDR3 sequences in the sample, approximately 8.8% were seen once. V is TRBV12-3 or TRBV12-4 and J is TRBJ2-1, with TRBD2 matching 11 bases. The TCR comes from a woman in her 50s in good health. The sequencing input was naive T cells sorted from blood. The CDR3 DNA is TGTGCCAGCAGTCCGGGACTAGCGGAGTTCTTC. It specifies CASSPGLAEFF.